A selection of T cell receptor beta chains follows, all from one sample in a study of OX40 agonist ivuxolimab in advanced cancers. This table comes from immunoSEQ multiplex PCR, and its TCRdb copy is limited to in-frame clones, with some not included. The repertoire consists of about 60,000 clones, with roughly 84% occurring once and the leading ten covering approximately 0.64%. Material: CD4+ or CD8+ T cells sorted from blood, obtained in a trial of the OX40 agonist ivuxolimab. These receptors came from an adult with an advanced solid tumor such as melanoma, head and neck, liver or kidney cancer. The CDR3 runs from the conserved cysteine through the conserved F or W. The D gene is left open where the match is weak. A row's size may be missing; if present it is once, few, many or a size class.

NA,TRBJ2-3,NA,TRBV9,TGTGCCAGCAGCGTGTCTCTATGGGATACGCAGTATTTT,CASSVSLWDTQYF
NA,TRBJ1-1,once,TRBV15,TGTGCCACCAGCAGAGGACGATACTATGAAGCTTTCTTT,CATSRGRYYEAFF
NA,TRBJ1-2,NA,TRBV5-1,TGCGCCAGTAGCAGGGACGCTTGGGGCTACACCTTC,CASSRDAWGYTF
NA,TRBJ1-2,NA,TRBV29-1,TGCAGCGTTGTGCACGGCTATGGCTACACCTTC,CSVVHGYGYTF
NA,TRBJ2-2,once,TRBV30,TGTGCCTGGAACAGCGGTACCGGGGAGCTGTTTTTT,CAWNSGTGELFF
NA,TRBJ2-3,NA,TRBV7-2,TGTGCCAGCAGCTTATCAGTTCTGGGGGCAACAGATACGCAGTATTTT,CASSLSVLGATDTQYF
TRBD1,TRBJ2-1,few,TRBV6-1,TGTGCCAGCAGTATCCGGACAGGGGGATACAATGAGCAGTTCTTC,CASSIRTGGYNEQFF
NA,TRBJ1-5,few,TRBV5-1,TGCGCCAGCAGCTTGGGTACAGGGAGTAGGCAGCCCCAGCATTTT,CASSLGTGSRQPQHF
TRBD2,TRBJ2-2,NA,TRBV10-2,TGCGCCAGCAAAGGACTAGCGGGGAGGAACACCGGGGAGCTGTTTTTT,CASKGLAGRNTGELFF
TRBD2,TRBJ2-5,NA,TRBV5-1,TGCGCCAGCAGCTACTTTATGAGCGGGGGGGCTAAGGCAGAGACCCAGTACTTC,CASSYFMSGGAKAETQYF
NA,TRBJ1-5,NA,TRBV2,TGTGCCAGCAGCGCCCAGAGCCATCAGCCCCAGCATTTT,CASSAQSHQPQHF
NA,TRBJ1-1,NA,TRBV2,TGTGCCAGCAGGCCGCAGTGGGGCACTGAAGCTTTCTTT,CASRPQWGTEAFF
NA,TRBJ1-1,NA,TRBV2,TGTGCCAGCAGGGTCCAGTCTGAAGCTTTCTTT,CASRVQSEAFF
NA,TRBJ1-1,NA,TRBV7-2,TGTGCCAGCAGCCCCCTTAACAGGGCTAACACTGAGGCTTTCTTT,CASSPLNRANTEAFF
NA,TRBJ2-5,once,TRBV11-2,TGTGCCAGCAGCCAAGGGGTGGGAGAGACCCAGTACTTC,CASSQGVGETQYF
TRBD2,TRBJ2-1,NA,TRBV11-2,TGTGCCAGCCCTCCGGGACTAGCGACCGAAATCGACAATGAGCAGTTCTTC,CASPPGLATEIDNEQFF
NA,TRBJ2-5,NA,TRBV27,TGTGCCAGCAGGCAACCGGGGGTAAAAGAGACCCAGTACTTC,CASRQPGVKETQYF
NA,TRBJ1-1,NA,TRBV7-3,TGTGCCAGCAGCTCCCAGAGTGGTACTGAAGCTTTCTTT,CASSSQSGTEAFF
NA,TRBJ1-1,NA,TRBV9,TGTGCCAGCAGCGTAGAAGCTCGGGGAGGAACTGAAGCTTTCTTT,CASSVEARGGTEAFF
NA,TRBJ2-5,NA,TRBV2,TGTGCCAGCAGCTTAAGGAGGGAGACCCAGTACTTC,CASSLRRETQYF
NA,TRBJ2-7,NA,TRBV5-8,TGTGCCAGCAGCTCAGACACCAGCTACGAGCAGTACTTC,CASSSDTSYEQYF
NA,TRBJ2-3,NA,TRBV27,TGTGCCAGCAGTCGGCGGGATGAAGGAGATACGCAGTATTTT,CASSRRDEGDTQYF
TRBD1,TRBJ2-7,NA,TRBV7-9,TGTGCCAGCAGCTTAGGGGCGGGACAGGGGCTAGACGAGCAGTACTTC,CASSLGAGQGLDEQYF
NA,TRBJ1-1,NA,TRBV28,TGTGCCAGCAGTTTGGGGAACACTGAAGCTTTCTTT,CASSLGNTEAFF
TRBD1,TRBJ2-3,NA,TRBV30,TGTGCCGTAGACAGGGGTCTACCCACAGATACGCAGTATTTT,CAVDRGLPTDTQYF
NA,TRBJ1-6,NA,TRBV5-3,TGTGCCAGAAGCTTGGGGCAGGGTGGGCTGGCTAATTCACCCCTCCACTTT,CARSLGQGGLANSPLHF
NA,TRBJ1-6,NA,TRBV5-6,TGTGCCAGCAGCCCGGACGGGGGGAATTCACCCCTCCACTTT,CASSPDGGNSPLHF
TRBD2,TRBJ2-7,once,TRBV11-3,TGTGCCAGCAGCTTTTCTAGCGGGTACGAGCAGTACTTC,CASSFSSGYEQYF
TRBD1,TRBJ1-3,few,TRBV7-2,TGTGCCAGCAGCTCCAAGGGGGCTCCCCTAACGAACACCATATATTTT,CASSSKGAPLTNTIYF
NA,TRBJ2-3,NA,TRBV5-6,TGTGCCAGCAGCTTGGGAGGGCCAAATACGCAGTATTTT,CASSLGGPNTQYF
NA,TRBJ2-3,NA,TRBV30,TGTGCCTGGACCCCGGGACCAGACACAGATACGCAGTATTTT,CAWTPGPDTDTQYF
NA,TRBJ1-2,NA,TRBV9,TGTGCCAGCAGCGTCGGGGGAAGTGGCTACACCTTC,CASSVGGSGYTF
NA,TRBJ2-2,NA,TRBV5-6,TGTGCCAGCAGCTTGCATAACAGGGTAACCGGGGAGCTGTTTTTT,CASSLHNRVTGELFF
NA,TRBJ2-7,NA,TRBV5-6,TGTGCCAGCAGCTTGTACGCTTCCTACGAGCAGTACTTC,CASSLYASYEQYF
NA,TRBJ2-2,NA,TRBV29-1,TGCAGCGTCTACGGGACTCCCTCAGCCTTAAAAACGAACACCGGGGAGCTGTTTTTT,CSVYGTPSALKTNTGELFF
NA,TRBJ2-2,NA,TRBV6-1,TGTGCCAGCAGGGAAGGCCCCGCCACCGGGGAGCTGTTTTTT,CASREGPATGELFF
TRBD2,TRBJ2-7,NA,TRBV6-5,TGTGCCAGCAGGTCACTAGCGGGGCTTTCCTACGAGCAGTACTTC,CASRSLAGLSYEQYF
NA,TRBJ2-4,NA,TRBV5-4,TGTGCCAGCAGCCCATCGATAGCGATTGGGGACATTCAGTACTTC,CASSPSIAIGDIQYF
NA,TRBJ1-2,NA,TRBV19,TGTGCCAGTAGTACCGACGGCACGGTCTATGGCTACACCTTC,CASSTDGTVYGYTF
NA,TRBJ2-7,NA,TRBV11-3,TGTGCCAGCAGCTTAGGTTCAAGGACGGAGGACTACGAGCAGTACTTC,CASSLGSRTEDYEQYF
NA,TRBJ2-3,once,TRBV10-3,TGTGCCATCAGTGAGTCTGGGTATGGAGATACGCAGTATTTT,CAISESGYGDTQYF
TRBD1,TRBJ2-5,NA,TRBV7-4,TGTGCCAGCAGCTTAAACCCGTGGACAGGGCGGCACCAAGAGACCCAGTACTTC,CASSLNPWTGRHQETQYF
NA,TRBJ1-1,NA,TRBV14,TGTGCCAGCAGCCCATACTGGAACACTGAAGCTTTCTTT,CASSPYWNTEAFF